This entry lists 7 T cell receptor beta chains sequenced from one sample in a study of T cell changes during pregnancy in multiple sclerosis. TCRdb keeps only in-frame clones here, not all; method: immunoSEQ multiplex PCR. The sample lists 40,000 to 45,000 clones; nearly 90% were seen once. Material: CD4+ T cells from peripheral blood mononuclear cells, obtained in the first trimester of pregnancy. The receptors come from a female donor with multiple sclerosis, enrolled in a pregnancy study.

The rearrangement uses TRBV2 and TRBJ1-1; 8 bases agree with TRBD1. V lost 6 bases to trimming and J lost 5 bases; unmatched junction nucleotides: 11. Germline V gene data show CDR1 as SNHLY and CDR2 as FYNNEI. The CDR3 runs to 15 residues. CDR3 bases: TGTGCCAGCAGCAGTCGACAGGGGAGGCAAACTGAAGCTTTCTTT. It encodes CASSSRQGRQTEAFF.

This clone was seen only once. The CDR3 spells CASSAREGSGELFF. The CDR3 DNA reads TGTGCCAGCAGCGCCCGGGAGGGCAGCGGGGAGCTGTTTTTT. The chain combines TRBV6-4 with TRBJ2-2; 8 bases fit TRBD2. From germline, CDR1 is MRHNA and CDR2 SNTAGT. V shed 6 bases, J shed 7 bases, and the junction held 7 bases outside the gene matches. The CDR3 runs to 14 residues.

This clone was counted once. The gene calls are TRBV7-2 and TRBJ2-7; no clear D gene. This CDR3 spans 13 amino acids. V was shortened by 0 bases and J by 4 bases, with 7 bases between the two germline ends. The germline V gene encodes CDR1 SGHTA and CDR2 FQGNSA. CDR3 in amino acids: CASSLAFQYEQYF. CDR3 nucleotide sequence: TGTGCCAGCAGCTTAGCGTTCCAGTACGAGCAGTACTTC. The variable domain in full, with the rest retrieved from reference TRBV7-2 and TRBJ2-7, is GAGVSQSPSNKVTEKGKDVELRCDPISGHTALYWYRQSLGQGLEFLIYFQGNSAPDKSGLPSDRFSAERTGGSVSTLTIQRTQQEDSAVYLCASSLAFQYEQYFGPGTRLTVT.

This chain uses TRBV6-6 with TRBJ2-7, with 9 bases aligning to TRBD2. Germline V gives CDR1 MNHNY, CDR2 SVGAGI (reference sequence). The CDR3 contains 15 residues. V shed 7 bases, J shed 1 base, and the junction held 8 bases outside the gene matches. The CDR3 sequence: CASTMGAGGSYEQYF. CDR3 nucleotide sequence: TGTGCCAGCACCATGGGAGCGGGAGGATCCTACGAGCAGTACTTC.

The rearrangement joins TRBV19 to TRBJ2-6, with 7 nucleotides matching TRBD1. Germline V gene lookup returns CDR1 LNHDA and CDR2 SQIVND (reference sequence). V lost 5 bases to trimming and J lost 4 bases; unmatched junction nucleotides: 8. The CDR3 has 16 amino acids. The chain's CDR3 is CASSGRTGVGANVLTF. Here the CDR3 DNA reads TGTGCCAGTAGTGGTCGAACAGGGGTCGGGGCCAACGTCCTGACTTTC.

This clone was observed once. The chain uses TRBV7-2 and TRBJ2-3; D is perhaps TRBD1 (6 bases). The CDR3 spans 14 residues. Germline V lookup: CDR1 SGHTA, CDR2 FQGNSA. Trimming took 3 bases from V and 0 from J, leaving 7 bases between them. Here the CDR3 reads CASSFRGSTDTQYF. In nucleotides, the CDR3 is TGTGCCAGCAGCTTTAGGGGGAGCACAGATACGCAGTATTTT.

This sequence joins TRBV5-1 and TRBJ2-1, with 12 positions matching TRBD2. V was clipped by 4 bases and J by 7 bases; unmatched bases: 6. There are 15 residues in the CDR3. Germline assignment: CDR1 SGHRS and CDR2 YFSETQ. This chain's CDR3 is CASSPRLAGVNEQFF. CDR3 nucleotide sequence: TGCGCCAGCAGCCCCCGACTAGCGGGAGTGAATGAGCAGTTCTTC.